What follows are 22 T cell receptor beta chains derived from one specimen sequenced in a study of vaccination effects on CD4 cells after COVID-19. Researchers isolated CD4+ T cells once approximately eleven days of culture had elapsed. BNT162b2 vaccine or mRNA-1273 vaccine was given to participants in two doses. Assay: immunoSEQ multiplex PCR; the TCRdb copy retains only in-frame clones and omits some. Of tens of thousands of clones listed, 70% to 85% are singletons. Their recognized antigens are unknown. The starting material was CD4+ T cells from PBMCs cultured without peptide, obtained after COVID-19 vaccination. The receptors here all came from a human donor who received a COVID-19 vaccine.

This clone has just a few counts. The chain joins TRBV7-3 to TRBJ1-1; no clear D. The CDR3 has 13 residues. Trimming cost V 4 bases and J 1 base, with 7 bases left between them. Germline values: CDR1 SGHTA, CDR2 FQGTGA. CDR3 sequence (DNA): TGTGCCAGCAGCTCCGACTGGAACACTGAAGCTTTCTTT. It encodes CASSSDWNTEAFF.

This clone was seen only once. V and J are TRBV5-1 and TRBJ1-4, with 11 bases aligning to TRBD1. Losses at the gene ends were 0 bases for V and 8 bases for J; bases not matched to a gene: 3. Germline V CDR1 and CDR2: SGHRS, YFSETQ. CDR3 length: 15 residues. The CDR3 nucleotides read TGCGCCAGCAGCTTGGACGGGACAGGGGGAGAAAAACTGTTTTTT. Its translation is CASSLDGTGGEKLFF. Full variable domain (remainder filled in from reference TRBV5-1 and TRBJ1-4): KAGVTQTPRYLIKTRGQQVTLSCSPISGHRSVSWYQQTPGQGLQFLFEYFSETQRNKGNFPGRFSGRQFSNSRSEMNVSTLELGDSALYLCASSLDGTGGEKLFFGSGTQLSVL.

The chain couples TRBV5-1 to TRBJ1-4, with no clear D. Per the germline V gene, CDR1 is SGHRS and CDR2 is YFSETQ. CDR3 length equals 16 residues. V lost 0 bases and J lost 4, with 13 bases in between. CDR3 loop: CASSLASAGNNEKLFF. CDR3 sequence (DNA): TGCGCCAGCAGCTTGGCGTCGGCAGGCAATAATGAAAAACTGTTTTTT.

This clone was observed a handful of times. This chain links TRBV3-1 (or the pseudogene TRBV3-2) with TRBJ1-5, with 7 positions matching TRBD1. Trimming took 6 bases from V and 4 from J; bases not matched to a gene: 3. The CDR3 consists of 13 residues. Looked up from germline, CDR1 is LGHDT and CDR2 is YNNKEL (reference sequence). CDR3 protein: CASSAGGNQPQHF. The CDR3, as DNA: TGTGCCAGCAGTGCAGGGGGTAATCAGCCCCAGCATTTT.

The chain carries TRBV14 and TRBJ1-2; 9 nucleotides agree with TRBD1. The CDR3 spans 13 residues. With 3 bases clipped from V and 4 bases from J, the junction kept 0 bases outside the gene matches. Germline CDR1 and CDR2: SGHDN and FVKESK. In DNA form, the CDR3 reads TGTGCCAGCAGCCAGGACAGGGGCTATGGCTACACCTTC. This sequence encodes CASSQDRGYGYTF.

The rearrangement links TRBV2 to TRBJ1-3; D unresolved. Trimming stripped 1 base from V and 7 bases from J, with 5 bases between. Germline CDR1 reads SNHLY; CDR2 reads FYNNEI. The CDR3 totals 12 residues. CDR3 loop: CASSEGRNTIYF. The CDR3 coding sequence is TGTGCCAGCAGTGAAGGGAGGAACACCATATATTTT.

This CDR3 reads CASSGRTENTEAFF. The DNA for the CDR3 is TGCGCCAGCAGCGGGCGGACAGAGAACACTGAAGCTTTCTTT. The rearrangement links TRBV5-1 to TRBJ1-1, with D perhaps matching TRBD1 (6 bases). CDR3 length: 14 amino acids. Trimming stripped 4 bases from V and 1 base from J, with 11 bases between. Germline V lookup: CDR1 SGHRS, CDR2 YFSETQ.

The J gene is TRBJ1-1, the V gene TRBV19; D is perhaps TRBD1 (5 bases). The germline V and J ends were trimmed by 9 bases and 2 bases, with 16 bases remaining between them. Germline CDR1 is LNHDA and CDR2 is SQIVND (reference sequence). CDR3 length: 14 residues. CDR3 loop: CARQKGSLNTEAFF. CDR3 in DNA: TGTGCCAGGCAAAAGGGGTCCCTAAACACTGAAGCTTTCTTT.

This clone was seen only once. V and J are TRBV10-3 and TRBJ2-5; 13 bases agree with TRBD2. This CDR3 comprises 17 residues. V trimming: 5 bases; J trimming: 2 bases; junction bases outside the gene matches: 8. Germline loops: CDR1 ENHRY, CDR2 SYGVKD. This chain's CDR3 is CAISSGLAGAKQETQYF. As DNA, the CDR3 is TGTGCCATCAGTTCCGGACTAGCGGGGGCCAAACAAGAGACCCAGTACTTC.

CDR3 loop: CASSPAGLSGGPYNEQFF. Written as DNA, the CDR3 is TGTGCCAGCTCACCGGCGGGACTTAGCGGGGGCCCCTACAATGAGCAGTTCTTC. This rearrangement joins TRBV18 to TRBJ2-1; 9 bases match TRBD2. CDR1 is KGHSH, CDR2 LQKENI, per germline. CDR3 size: 18 residues. The trim removed 3 bases at V and 2 bases at J, leaving 11 bases unmatched.

CDR3 coding DNA: TGTGCCAGCACTCGGGGTTCAAATCAGCCCCAGCATTTT. Translation gives CASTRGSNQPQHF. V gene TRBV6-5 combines with J gene TRBJ1-5; D is uncertain. CDR1 and CDR2 from the germline V gene are MNHEY and SVGAGI. CDR3 length: 13 amino acids. Trimming cost V 7 bases and J 4 bases, with 11 bases left between them.

V gene TRBV28 combines with J gene TRBJ1-1; TRBD1 aligns across 9 bases. This CDR3 contains 14 residues. After removal of 6 bases from V and 7 bases from J, the junction contained 9 bases not matched to a gene. Germline V gene lookup returns CDR1 MDHEN and CDR2 SYDVKM. CDR3 residues: CASSRPGTGYEAFF. The DNA for the CDR3 is TGTGCCAGCAGCCGTCCCGGGACAGGGTATGAAGCTTTCTTT.

On this clone: The same CDR3 can be traced to other DNA sequences in this sample. The genes are TRBV18 and TRBJ2-5, with 9 nucleotides matching TRBD1. V was pared by 0 bases and J by 2 bases, with 4 bases of the junction left unmatched. The germline V gene has CDR1 KGHSH and CDR2 LQKENI. CDR3 length: 16 amino acids. CDR3 loop: CASSPPGTGQQETQYF. DNA of the CDR3: TGTGCCAGCTCACCACCGGGGACAGGGCAACAAGAGACCCAGTACTTC. The variable domain in full, with the rest retrieved from reference TRBV18 and TRBJ2-5, is NAGVMQNPRHLVRRRGQEARLRCSPMKGHSHVYWYRQLPEEGLKFMVYLQKENIIDESGMPKERFSAEFPKEGPSILRIQQVVRGDSAAYFCASSPPGTGQQETQYFGPGTRLLVL.

The chain recombines TRBV5-1 with TRBJ1-2, with 9 bases lining up with TRBD1. Germline V CDR1 and CDR2: SGHRS, YFSETQ. The CDR3 extends over 19 amino acids. The J segment lost 6 bases and the V segment lost 0 bases, leaving 18 bases of the junction unmatched. CDR3 bases: TGCGCCAGCAGCTTGGCCAACGGGTTTTTGATGACAGGGGGTCATGGCTACACCTTC. It encodes CASSLANGFLMTGGHGYTF.

The chain couples TRBV19 to TRBJ2-1; 11 bases are shared with TRBD2. Per the germline V gene, CDR1 is LNHDA and CDR2 is SQIVND (reference sequence). This CDR3 spans 15 amino acids. V was clipped by 4 bases and J by 12 bases; unmatched bases: 11. CDR3 sequence (DNA): TGTGCCAGTAGTAAGGAAGGGCTAGCGGGGGGTCGGCAGTTCTTC. Translating it yields CASSKEGLAGGRQFF. The complete variable domain, with remaining parts taken from reference TRBV19 and TRBJ2-1, reads DGGITQSPKYLFRKEGQNVTLSCEQNLNHDAMYWYRQDPGQGLRLIYYSQIVNDFQKGDIAEGYSVSREKKESFPLTVTSAQKNPTAFYLCASSKEGLAGGRQFFGPGTRLTVL.

The CDR3 sequence: CASSLGIGETQYF. DNA for the CDR3: TGTGCCAGCAGCTTGGGGATAGGGGAGACCCAGTACTTC. The chain has TRBV7-3 and TRBJ2-5; the D is unclear. V lost 3 bases and J 5 bases, leaving 10 bases between the germline ends. The germline CDR1 and CDR2 sequences are SGHTA and FQGTGA. The CDR3 is made up of 13 amino acids. Full variable domain (remainder filled in from reference TRBV7-3 and TRBJ2-5): GAGVSQTPSNKVTEKGKYVELRCDPISGHTALYWYRQSLGQGPEFLIYFQGTGAADDSGLPNDRFFAVRPEGSVSTLKIQRTERGDSAVYLCASSLGIGETQYFGPGTRLLVL.

This clone was seen once. The chain recombines TRBV6-5 with TRBJ2-7, with D perhaps TRBD2 (6 bases). The germline V gene encodes CDR1 MNHEY and CDR2 SVGAGI. Trimming took off 4 bases at V and 6 bases at J, with 19 bases between the two ends. The CDR3 covers 15 residues. CDR3 region: CASSFHRPPGGEQYV. As DNA, the CDR3 is TGTGCCAGCAGTTTCCATCGACCCCCCGGGGGCGAGCAGTACGTC.

This clone showed up just once. This sequence joins TRBV7-2 and TRBJ1-3, with unresolved D. Trimming stripped 1 base from V and 3 bases from J, with 10 bases between. The germline gives CDR1 SGHTA, CDR2 FQGNSA. The CDR3 consists of 15 residues. CDR3 residues: CASSLVLGIGNTIYF. The CDR3 region has the DNA TGTGCCAGCAGCTTAGTTCTGGGAATTGGAAACACCATATATTTT.

V is TRBV5-1 and J is TRBJ2-2; 7 bases map to TRBD1. Germline V gives CDR1 SGHRS, CDR2 YFSETQ. The V and J ends lost 2 bases and 4 bases, in that order; junction bases with no gene match: 11. The CDR3 contains 17 residues. CDR3 DNA: TGCGCCAGCAGCTTACCAACAGGGGTACGGGGCACCGGGGAGCTGTTTTTT. Protein: CASSLPTGVRGTGELFF.

J is TRBJ1-6 and V is TRBV7-9; 7 nucleotides line up with TRBD1. Germline V gene lookup returns CDR1 SEHNR and CDR2 FQNEAQ (reference sequence). Unmatched junction bases numbered 6, after V lost 0 bases and J lost 10 bases. This CDR3 region has 15 residues. For the CDR3, the DNA is TGTGCCAGCAGCTTAGCAGACAGGGTGAGATCACCCCTCCACTTT. Its translation: CASSLADRVRSPLHF.

V gene TRBV24-1 combines with J gene TRBJ1-2; D gene ambiguous. Germline lookup yields CDR1 KGHDR and CDR2 SFDVKD. The CDR3 covers 13 residues. Trimming took 4 bases from V and 8 from J, leaving 13 bases between them. CDR3 region: CATSDRGSSGYTF. In DNA form, the CDR3 reads TGTGCCACCAGTGACCGTGGCTCGTCAGGCTACACCTTC.

The chain recombines TRBV30 with TRBJ1-5, with D hard to call. Trimming took off 3 bases at V and 1 base at J, with 4 bases between the two ends. Germline V gene lookup returns CDR1 GTSNPN and CDR2 SVGIG (reference sequence). This CDR3 is 12 amino acids long. The CDR3 DNA reads TGTGCCTGGAGCGGGAGCAATCAGCCCCAGCATTTT. Amino acid sequence: CAWSGSNQPQHF.